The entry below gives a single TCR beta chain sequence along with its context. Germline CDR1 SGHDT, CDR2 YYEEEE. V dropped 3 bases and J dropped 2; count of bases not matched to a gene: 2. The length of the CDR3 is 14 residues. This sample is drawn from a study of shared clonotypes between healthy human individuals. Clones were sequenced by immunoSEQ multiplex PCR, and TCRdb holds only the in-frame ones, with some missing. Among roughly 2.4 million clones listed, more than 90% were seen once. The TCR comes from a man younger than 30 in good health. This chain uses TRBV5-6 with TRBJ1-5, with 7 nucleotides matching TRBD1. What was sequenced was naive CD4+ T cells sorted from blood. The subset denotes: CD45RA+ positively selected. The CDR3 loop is CASSSGTGNQPQHF. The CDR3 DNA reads TGTGCCAGCAGCTCTGGGACAGGCAATCAGCCCCAGCATTTT.